The 22 T cell receptor beta chains below come from one sample, sequenced in a study of T cells in Graves' hyperthyroidism and ophthalmopathy. It was RNA transcripts that yielded the amplified TCR beta CDR3 regions. The HTBI primer set was used in a first-round RT-PCR of the TCR CDR3. TCRdb re-called the multiplex PCR reads through MiXCR, storing one row per CDR3 protein. The profile covers 450,000 to 700,000 distinct CDR3 sequences, with roughly 46% appearing a single time and over 15% taken by the ten largest. Sequencing was done on a sample of peripheral blood or thyroid tissue (not recorded which). Every receptor here comes from an adult woman with Graves' disease, either hyperthyroidism or ophthalmopathy (not recorded which).

V usage is TRBV10-3 and J usage is TRBJ2-7; D unclear. The germline V gene has CDR1 ENHRY and CDR2 SYGVKD. The germline V and J ends were trimmed by 2 bases and 3 bases, with 17 bases remaining between them. The CDR3 has 16 amino acids. CDR3 residues: CAISEPTGDSGYEQYF. In DNA, the CDR3 is TGTGCCATCAGTGAGCCCACTGGCGATTCCGGCTACGAGCAGTACTTC.

This clonotype was picked up many times. This chain links TRBV7-6 with TRBJ2-7, with D perhaps assigned TRBD1 or TRBD2 (5 bases each). CDR1 SGHVS and CDR2 FNYEAQ come from the germline V gene. The V end was cut by 5 bases, the J end by 2 bases, with 22 bases between. This CDR3 has 17 residues. The CDR3 DNA is TGTGCCAGCAGCCCCGGCAGTGGGCAGGGACCGACCTACGAGCAGTACTTC. This sequence encodes CASSPGSGQGPTYEQYF.

Remarks on this clonotype: This is likely a read error, given that the CDR3 carries no conserved phenylalanine or tryptophan at its end. The DNA is left out, because the CDR3 cannot be placed on it with certainty; the CDR3 is given as TCRdb lists it. This sequence joins TRBV9 and TRBJ1-2; TRBD1 reflects the table's D call only, with no check against the DNA. Both ends counted, the CDR3 spans 13 residues. Germline V CDR1 and CDR2: SGDLS, YYNGEE. The CDR3 loop is CASSVVTHRGASY.

The chain combines TRBV19 with TRBJ1-5, with a weak D call TRBD1 (5 bases). Germline CDR1 reads LNHDA; CDR2 reads SQIVND (reference sequence). This CDR3 contains 15 residues. Trimming removed 11 bases from V and 1 base from J, with 18 bases in between. The CDR3 loop is CACRLAGLSNQPQHF. CDR3 DNA sequence: TGTGCCTGCCGACTAGCGGGGCTAAGCAATCAGCCCCAGCATTTT. The full variable domain, completed using reference TRBV19 and TRBJ1-5, is DGGITQSPKYLFRKEGQNVTLSCEQNLNHDAMYWYRQDPGQGLRLIYYSQIVNDFQKGDIAEGYSVSREKKESFPLTVTSAQKNPTAFYLCACRLAGLSNQPQHFGDGTRLSIL.

In this sample, this clonotype turned up many times. V and J are TRBV10-3 and TRBJ1-1; D call uncertain. The CDR3 loop spans 13 amino acids. Germline V gene data show CDR1 as ENHRY and CDR2 as SYGVKD. Trimming pared 5 bases from V and 11 bases from J, leaving 18 bases between. CDR3 sequence reads: CAISQKGTRLAFF. The CDR3 region has the DNA TGTGCCATCAGTCAAAAGGGAACTCGTCTGGCTTTCTTT.

This clonotype showed up many times. The J gene is TRBJ2-5, the V gene TRBV28; 11 positions match TRBD1. The CDR3 totals 15 residues. CDR1 is MDHEN, CDR2 SYDVKM, per germline. V was pared by 5 bases and J by 5 bases, with 7 bases of the junction left unmatched. DNA of the CDR3: TGTGCCAGCAGTCCTCGGACAGGGGGCGCGGAGACCCAGTACTTC. Amino acid sequence: CASSPRTGGAETQYF.

This clonotype was recorded many times. At one end the junction does not follow the germline gene, possibly because of a read error. The V call is TRBV7-2, the J call TRBJ2-7; possibly TRBD1 or TRBD2 for D (5 bases each). Germline V gene sequence: CDR1 SGHTA, CDR2 FQGNSA. This CDR3 spans 13 amino acids. CDR3 sequence (DNA): TGTGCCAGCAGCTTAGGTCTGGGACGTGAGATTTCCTTC. Translated: CASSLGLGREISF.

This sequence joins TRBV5-1 and TRBJ2-7; 13 bases agree with TRBD2. Germline V CDR1 and CDR2: SGHRS, YFSETQ. There are 18 residues in the CDR3. V was clipped by 7 bases and J by 3 bases; unmatched bases: 16. CDR3 sequence reads: CASAGLAGKRPNVYEQYF. The CDR3 region has the DNA TGCGCCAGCGCGGGACTAGCGGGAAAACGTCCCAATGTCTACGAGCAGTACTTC.

This clonotype was recorded at least ten times. The chain couples TRBV6-5 to TRBJ2-5, with TRBD2 matching over 12 bases. CDR1 and CDR2 from the germline V gene are MNHEY and SVGAGI. This CDR3 has 16 residues. Losses at the gene ends were 5 bases for V and 2 bases for J; bases not matched to a gene: 6. The CDR3 sequence is CASSLLAGGMQETQYF. CDR3 nucleotides: TGTGCCAGCAGTCTTCTAGCGGGAGGGATGCAAGAGACCCAGTACTTC.

The rearrangement joins TRBV7-8 to TRBJ2-5, with 8 bases matching TRBD1. There are 14 residues in the CDR3. Looked up from germline, CDR1 is SGHVS and CDR2 is FQNEAQ. The CDR3 coding sequence is TGTGCTAGAGGTAGCCGGACAGGGCAAGAGACCCAGTACTTC. Encoded protein: CARGSRTGQETQYF.

This clonotype has at least ten counts. This rearrangement joins TRBV10-3 to TRBJ1-1; D gene ambiguous. The CDR3 has 13 amino acids. Germline CDR1 ENHRY, CDR2 SYGVKD. V was shortened by 8 bases and J by 4 bases, with 14 bases between the two germline ends. CDR3 protein: CAISPGGPTEAFF. The CDR3 DNA is TGTGCCATCTCCCCTGGCGGACCCACTGAAGCTTTCTTT.

This clonotype was seen only a few times. This rearrangement joins TRBV29-1 to TRBJ1-1, with a possible D match to TRBD1 (5 bases). V was trimmed by 4 bases and J by 4 bases, leaving 13 bases between them. From germline, CDR1 is SQVTM and CDR2 ANQGSEA. This CDR3 has 13 residues. The CDR3 sequence: CSVAMGDFTEAFF. The CDR3 DNA reads as TGCAGCGTTGCGATGGGGGACTTCACTGAAGCTTTCTTT. The whole variable domain, filled in from reference TRBV29-1 and TRBJ1-1, reads SAVISQKPSRDICQRGTSLTIQCQVDSQVTMMFWYRQQPGQSLTLIATANQGSEATYESGFVIDKFPISRPNLTFSTLTVSNMSPEDSSIYLCSVAMGDFTEAFFGQGTRLTVV.

This clonotype was recorded many times. V is TRBV19 and J is TRBJ2-7, with 7 bases that match TRBD1. V dropped 6 bases and J dropped 0; count of bases not matched to a gene: 8. CDR3 size: 15 residues. Germline CDR1 LNHDA, CDR2 SQIVND (reference sequence). Here the CDR3 reads CASRQGQADSYEQYF. The CDR3 nucleotides are TGTGCCAGTAGGCAAGGACAGGCCGACTCCTACGAGCAGTACTTC. Drawing the rest from reference TRBV19 and TRBJ2-7, the complete variable domain is DGGITQSPKYLFRKEGQNVTLSCEQNLNHDAMYWYRQDPGQGLRLIYYSQIVNDFQKGDIAEGYSVSREKKESFPLTVTSAQKNPTAFYLCASRQGQADSYEQYFGPGTRLTVT.

This clonotype was seen a handful of times. The chain links TRBV7-8 to TRBJ1-1; no clear D gene. Trimming took 3 bases from V and 2 from J, leaving 13 bases between them. Germline assignment: CDR1 SGHVS and CDR2 FQNEAQ. The CDR3 length is 15 residues. CDR3 in amino acids: CASSLRPRVNTEAFF. As DNA, the CDR3 is TGTGCCAGCAGCTTGAGACCGAGAGTAAACACTGAAGCTTTCTTT. Drawing the rest from reference TRBV7-8 and TRBJ1-1, the complete variable domain is GAGVSQSPRYKVAKRGQDVALRCDPISGHVSLFWYQQALGQGPEFLTYFQNEAQLDKSGLPSDRFFAERPEGSVSTLKIQRTQQEDSAVYLCASSLRPRVNTEAFFGQGTRLTVV.

The chain has TRBV2 and TRBJ2-2; 10 bases align to TRBD1. CDR1 and CDR2 from the germline V gene are SNHLY and FYNNEI. With 8 bases clipped from V and 2 bases from J, the junction kept 14 bases outside the gene matches. This CDR3 has 18 residues. DNA for the CDR3: TGTGCCAGCCGGGACAGGGGTGTCTGGCCAGCCAACACCGGGGAGCTGTTTTTT. Protein product: CASRDRGVWPANTGELFF.

At least ten counts were recorded for this clonotype. CDR3 nucleotide sequence: TGCAGTGCTAGTACCCGGGACCTCACCTATAATTCACCCCTCCACTTT. Translating gives CSASTRDLTYNSPLHF. The rearrangement uses TRBV20-1 and TRBJ1-6, with D tentatively TRBD1 (5 bases). The CDR3 extends over 16 amino acids. Germline V CDR1 and CDR2: DFQATT, SNEGSKA (reference sequence). Between the trimmed V and J ends, which lost 3 bases and 2 bases, there was a span of 14 bases.

The table lists this clonotype with a few counts. The chain couples TRBV4-2 to TRBJ2-7, with D possibly TRBD1 on 6 matching bases. V lost 1 base to trimming and J lost 3 bases, with 19 bases between them. CDR1 is LGHNA and CDR2 is YNFKEQ in the germline V gene. There are 17 residues in the CDR3. This CDR3 is CASSQVIGGGERYEQYF. CDR3 sequence (DNA): TGTGCCAGCAGCCAAGTAATTGGGGGCGGTGAGCGCTACGAGCAGTACTTC.

At least ten counts were recorded for this clonotype. J is TRBJ1-6 and V is TRBV12-3 or TRBV12-4; D unresolved. This CDR3 region has 14 residues. The V end lost 2 bases, the J end lost 7 bases, and 9 bases lay between the germline ends. DNA of the CDR3: TGTGCCAGCAGTTTAAATTCACGGAATTCACCCCTCCACTTT. It translates to CASSLNSRNSPLHF.

This clonotype came up a few times. This CDR3 fails to terminate in the conserved phenylalanine or tryptophan, so it likely reflects a read error. The DNA is omitted, as the CDR3 cannot be located on it reliably, and the CDR3 follows TCRdb's listing. The chain couples TRBV12-3 or TRBV12-4 to TRBJ1-4; the table's D call, TRBD1, has no DNA check behind it. The CDR3 has 12 residues if both end residues are counted. The CDR3 region is CASRMGQGAAWV.

On this clonotype itself: At one end the junction does not follow the germline gene, possibly because of a read error. The chain employs TRBV10-2 and TRBJ2-7, with a weak D call TRBD1 (6 bases). CDR1 and CDR2 from the germline V gene are WSHSY and SAAADI. The CDR3 contains 13 residues. The CDR3 nucleotides are TGTGCCAGCAGACTCGGGACACCCTACGAGCAGTACTTC. Translated, it gives CASRLGTPYEQYF.

The chain recombines TRBV15 with TRBJ1-1; no firm D call. Looked up from germline, CDR1 is LNHNV and CDR2 is YYDKDF (reference sequence). Trimming took off 2 bases at V and 0 bases at J, with 13 bases between the two ends. The CDR3 spans 16 residues. The CDR3 bases are TGTGCCACCAGCAGACGCAGTAACAGAGTGAACACTGAAGCTTTCTTT. Translating gives CATSRRSNRVNTEAFF.

This clonotype was counted many times. The chain has TRBV10-3 and TRBJ1-1; D unclear. V was trimmed by 2 bases and J by 1 base, leaving 11 bases between them. CDR3 length equals 15 residues. The germline V gene encodes CDR1 ENHRY and CDR2 SYGVKD. The DNA for the CDR3 is TGTGCCATCAGTGAGGGTATCCGTGGGAACACTGAAGCTTTCTTT. Amino acids: CAISEGIRGNTEAFF.